This T cell receptor beta chain was identified during a study of cytomegalovirus exposure and HLA in healthy donors. Study overall: HLA-typed donors were the source of around 85 million unique TCRs held in an early data release. Findings of the study overall: It was reportedly the case that the classifier diagnosed cytomegalovirus status with high specificity and sensitivity. Common viral pathogens were later found to be apparently linked to several of the most significant clusters. Rare TCR sequences dominated, though some public TCRs recurred in many donors.

The PCR used 60 Vbeta and 13 Jbeta primers. Sequenced by immunoSEQ multiplex PCR; TCRdb stores in-frame clones only, minus some. Found here are approximately 200,000 clones, roughly four fifths of them singletons; the top ten hold less than 4%. In regard to this clone: The antigen remains unidentified.

The CDR3 length is 12 residues. Per germline, CDR1 MNHEY and CDR2 SMNVEV (reference sequence). The ends were cut back, 11 bases at V and 3 bases at J, with 14 bases in the middle. The origin of this receptor is a woman aged 25 to 39 in good health and CMV-seropositive. Sequencing was done on a sample of PBMCs. This chain links TRBV27 with TRBJ2-7; D gene unclear. CDR3 in DNA: TGTGCCCATCGGCTGGGCGTCTACGAGCAGTACTTC. It is translated as CAHRLGVYEQYF.